This TCR beta chain was identified during a study of identical twins. Study outcomes and limitations: The study found that models underestimated out-of-frame TCR alpha sharing in monozygotic twins.

The CDR3 is 18 residues long. CDR1 is LNHNV and CDR2 is YYDKDF in the germline V gene (reference sequence). V shed 0 bases, J shed 0 bases, and the junction held 9 bases outside the gene matches. With no exceptions, donors were healthy Caucasians. TCRdb analysed the 5' RACE reads with MiXCR anew, one entry per CDR3 protein. The sample includes some 1,600,000 distinct CDR3 sequences, about 32% of them seen just once. With regard to this clonotype: Its antigen is as yet unknown.

The sequence derives from a newborn girl in good health. Sequencing input: cord blood. The rearrangement links TRBV15 to TRBJ2-3; 7 bases are a match to TRBD2. CDR3 DNA sequence: TGTGCCACCAGCAGAGAAAATCTGTGGGGGGGTAGCACAGATACGCAGTATTTT. This translates into CATSRENLWGGSTDTQYF.